One sample yielded the 6 T cell receptor beta chains listed below, sequenced in a study of T-cell memory formation after mild COVID-19. Each CDR3 protein is one row after TCRdb ran MiXCR on the 5' RACE reads. The sample carries 150,000 to 200,000 distinct CDR3 sequences, over 20% recorded once. Sequencing was carried out using PBMCs or a T cell subset sorted from them (not recorded which). The receptors here all came from an adult woman who had mild COVID-19 (a few samples of this study predate the infection). Cell type and time point are not known.

The chain joins TRBV3-1 to TRBJ1-1; the match to TRBD1 covers 8 bases. The trim removed 3 bases at V and 10 bases at J, leaving 13 bases unmatched. The CDR3 is made up of 15 amino acids. Germline V CDR1 and CDR2: LGHDT, YNNKEL (reference sequence). CDR3 nucleotide sequence: TGTGCCAGCAGCCATAGAAGACAGGGGATAATAGGAGCTTTCTTT. Translating gives CASSHRRQGIIGAFF.

This clonotype was detected only a few times. The chain couples TRBV5-1 to TRBJ2-5; 13 bases are a match to TRBD2. Germline V gene lookup returns CDR1 SGHRS and CDR2 YFSETQ. V lost 1 base and J lost 5; bases outside the gene matches: 2. The CDR3 totals 15 residues. The CDR3 sequence is CASSLTSGGAETQYF. The CDR3 DNA is TGCGCCAGCAGCTTGACTAGCGGGGGGGCCGAGACCCAGTACTTC.

This clonotype was counted only a few times. The chain employs TRBV4-2 and TRBJ2-1, with D possibly called TRBD1 or TRBD2 (5 bases each). V lost 6 bases and J 7 bases, leaving 25 bases between the germline ends. The CDR3 runs 17 residues. Germline assignment: CDR1 LGHNA and CDR2 YNFKEQ. The CDR3 DNA sequence: TGTGCCAGCAGTCTTCCTTTACAGGTAGAGCGGTTTAATGAGCAGTTCTTC. Translated, it gives CASSLPLQVERFNEQFF.

This clonotype was observed a few times. The gene calls are TRBV20-1 and TRBJ2-7; tentative D call: TRBD2 (5 bases). Trimming left V 0 bases short and J 1 base short, with 10 bases between. Germline CDR1 DFQATT, CDR2 SNEGSKA (reference sequence). CDR3 length: 14 residues. CDR3 protein: CSARDRENSYEQYF. DNA for the CDR3: TGCAGTGCTAGAGATAGGGAGAATTCCTACGAGCAGTACTTC.

The chain is built from TRBV4-3 and TRBJ2-7, with unresolved D. V gave up 0 bases and J gave up 0 bases, with 6 bases separating them. This CDR3 has 14 residues. The germline V gene encodes CDR1 LGHNA and CDR2 YSLEER. CDR3 in DNA: TGCGCCAGCAGCCAAGAGCGGATCTCCTACGAGCAGTACTTC. Protein sequence: CASSQERISYEQYF.

The V call is TRBV10-3, the J call TRBJ1-2; D unclear. V lost 3 bases and J 2 bases, leaving 7 bases between the germline ends. The CDR3 runs 13 residues. Germline loops: CDR1 ENHRY, CDR2 SYGVKD. The CDR3 region is CAISEHINYGYTF. The DNA for the CDR3 is TGTGCCATCAGTGAACACATCAACTATGGCTACACCTTC.